Listed below are T cell receptor beta chains from one sample, sequenced in a study of cytomegalovirus exposure and HLA in healthy donors. The protocol was immunoSEQ multiplex PCR, while the TCRdb copy is restricted to in-frame clones and leaves out a portion. The data show 150,000 to 200,000 clones, with roughly 80% seen just once and 4.8% held by the top ten. Sequenced: PBMCs. These receptors originate from a man between 18 and 35 years old in good health and CMV-seronegative. Both conserved end residues are part of each CDR3. Clone size is given for some rows only: seen once, a few or many times, or a class if the clone is expanded.

v_call: TRBV18
clone_size: NA
j_call: TRBJ1-1
cdr3_aa: CASSPLDQGGLNTEAFF

v_call: TRBV7-9
clone_size: NA
j_call: TRBJ1-2
cdr3_aa: CASGGGGNGYTF

v_call: TRBV6-5
clone_size: NA
j_call: TRBJ1-1
cdr3_aa: CASSAIFGVTEAFF

v_call: TRBV6-1
clone_size: NA
j_call: TRBJ1-1
cdr3_aa: CASSEWGRPNTEAFF

v_call: TRBV18
clone_size: NA
j_call: TRBJ2-6
cdr3_aa: CASSGLAGASGANVLTF

v_call: TRBV2
clone_size: NA
j_call: TRBJ1-1
cdr3_aa: CASSEVGQGRDEAFF

v_call: TRBV25-1
clone_size: NA
j_call: TRBJ2-1
cdr3_aa: CASSGRQGAIVNEQFF

v_call: TRBV5-6
clone_size: once
j_call: TRBJ2-7
cdr3_aa: CASSSEGTSFTYEQYF

v_call: TRBV4-3
clone_size: NA
j_call: TRBJ2-1
cdr3_aa: CASSQGRDSYNEQFF

v_call: TRBV19
clone_size: NA
j_call: TRBJ2-1
cdr3_aa: CASSTLTSGGITSYNEQFF

v_call: TRBV18
clone_size: NA
j_call: TRBJ2-1
cdr3_aa: CASSPVTGTGLYNEQFF

v_call: TRBV4-1
clone_size: NA
j_call: TRBJ1-1
cdr3_aa: CASSQPRQGTNTEAFF

v_call: TRBV7-9
clone_size: NA
j_call: TRBJ1-5
cdr3_aa: CASSFTGSQPQHF

v_call: TRBV5-1
clone_size: NA
j_call: TRBJ2-7
cdr3_aa: CASRSPPGGGTEQYF

v_call: TRBV5-1
clone_size: NA
j_call: TRBJ1-1
cdr3_aa: CASSLGQGAEAFF

v_call: TRBV14
clone_size: NA
j_call: TRBJ2-7
cdr3_aa: CASSQDESGASYDEQYF

v_call: TRBV6-5
clone_size: NA
j_call: TRBJ2-7
cdr3_aa: CASSYSAGYEQYF

v_call: TRBV6-5
clone_size: NA
j_call: TRBJ2-7
cdr3_aa: CASSYRGGDEQYF

v_call: TRBV29-1
clone_size: few
j_call: TRBJ1-2
cdr3_aa: CSVEDPKRAYGYTF